One and the same sample provided the 12 T cell receptor beta chains below, sequenced in a study of CDR3 diversity in severe acne. In TCRdb, the PCR reads were re-called with MiXCR into one record per CDR3 protein. The sample has approximately 77,000 distinct CDR3 sequences, approximately 54% seen once. Sequenced: blood. These TCRs come from a male donor with severe acne vulgaris.

The chain recombines TRBV6-2 or TRBV6-3 with TRBJ1-1; D gene unclear. In germline, CDR1 is MNHEY, CDR2 SVGEGT. This CDR3 region has 14 residues. Trimming left V 5 bases short and J 1 base short, with 11 bases between. DNA for the CDR3: TGTGCCAGCAGTGAAAGACTAAGGAACACTGAAGCTTTCTTT. Residues: CASSERLRNTEAFF.

The chain links TRBV7-8 to TRBJ2-1; D not certain. This CDR3 contains 13 residues. V gave up 2 bases and J gave up 6 bases, with 8 bases separating them. Germline V gives CDR1 SGHVS, CDR2 FQNEAQ. CDR3 DNA: TGTGCCAGCAGCTTATCCAAATTCAATGAGCAGTTCTTC. It codes for CASSLSKFNEQFF.

This clonotype was found a few times. The chain employs TRBV28 and TRBJ2-5, with D perhaps TRBD2 (5 bases). The CDR3 covers 13 residues. With 6 bases removed from V and 5 bases from J, the gap between germline ends came to 13 bases. The V gene's germline CDR1 is MDHEN and CDR2 SYDVKM. The CDR3 is CASSQTGYETQYF. As DNA, the CDR3 is TGTGCCAGCAGCCAGACGGGGTATGAGACCCAGTACTTC.

In regard to this clonotype: At one end, the junction sequence differs from germline, possibly due to a read error. The rearrangement links TRBV7-6 to TRBJ2-2; maybe TRBD2 (6 bases). This CDR3 is built from 16 residues. Germline V gene lookup returns CDR1 SGHVS and CDR2 FNYEAQ. CDR3 region: CASSLLPGDGTAELFF. The CDR3 DNA is TGTGCCAGCAGCTTACTGCCGGGGGACGGGACCGCGGAGCTGTTTTTT. The full variable domain, its missing parts supplied by reference TRBV7-6 and TRBJ2-2, is GAGVSQSPRYKVTKRGQDVALRCDPISGHVSLYWYRQALGQGPEFLTYFNYEAQQDKSGLPNDRFSAERPEGSISTLTIQRTEQRDSAMYRCASSLLPGDGTAELFFGEGSRLTVL.

This clonotype was seen repeatedly, ten times or more. The genes are TRBV9 and TRBJ2-7; 7 bases agree with TRBD2. The CDR3 is made up of 15 amino acids. Trimming removed 4 bases from V and 2 bases from J; junction bases left unmatched: 9. Germline assignment: CDR1 SGDLS and CDR2 YYNGEE. The CDR3 DNA reads as TGTGCCAGCAGCAAATCTGCGGGAGTTACCTACGAGCAGTACTTC. It translates to CASSKSAGVTYEQYF.

The chain combines TRBV19 with TRBJ1-1; unclear D gene. The CDR3 length is 15 residues. Looked up from germline, CDR1 is LNHDA and CDR2 is SQIVND (reference sequence). Trimming shortened V by 3 bases and J by 2 bases, and 13 bases separated the two germline ends. CDR3 in DNA: TGTGCCAGTAGTATTGATGGTGCAGGAAACACTGAAGCTTTCTTT. Amino acids: CASSIDGAGNTEAFF.

This clonotype was picked up many times. The chain carries TRBV20-1 and TRBJ2-1; the D is unclear. The CDR3 is made up of 13 amino acids. The V end lost 0 bases, the J end lost 3 bases, and 6 bases lay between the germline ends. From germline, CDR1 is DFQATT and CDR2 SNEGSKA (reference sequence). The CDR3 sequence is CSAREVVYNEQFF. The CDR3 coding sequence is TGCAGTGCTAGAGAGGTCGTCTACAATGAGCAGTTCTTC.

This clonotype was seen a handful of times. V usage is TRBV24-1 and J usage is TRBJ2-5; 11 bases line up with TRBD1. This CDR3 region has 18 residues. V was pared by 4 bases and J by 5 bases, with 14 bases of the junction left unmatched. The germline CDR1 and CDR2 sequences are KGHDR and SFDVKD. DNA of the CDR3: TGTGCCACCAGTGACGCCGAGGTTGGACAGGGGGCTTGGGAGACCCAGTACTTC. It codes for CATSDAEVGQGAWETQYF.

The table lists this clonotype with many counts. This rearrangement joins TRBV27 to TRBJ2-7, with TRBD2 as a possible D gene (5 bases). The germline CDR1 and CDR2 sequences are MNHEY and SMNVEV (reference sequence). The V and J ends lost 0 bases and 3 bases respectively, with 12 bases between them. The CDR3 consists of 15 residues. In DNA, the CDR3 is TGTGCCAGCAGTTTATCTCCCGGGGTTAGCTACGAGCAGTACTTC. Amino acids: CASSLSPGVSYEQYF.

This chain joins TRBV10-3 and TRBJ2-7; 11 bases match TRBD2. Unmatched junction bases numbered 10, after V lost 10 bases and J lost 5 bases. Germline V gene lookup returns CDR1 ENHRY and CDR2 SYGVKD. CDR3 size: 14 residues. This chain's CDR3 is CASRPGLAVNEQYF. CDR3 coding DNA: TGTGCCAGCAGGCCGGGACTAGCGGTCAACGAGCAGTACTTC.

This clonotype occurred many times. This chain joins TRBV10-3 and TRBJ2-2; possibly TRBD2 for D (5 bases). The germline gives CDR1 ENHRY, CDR2 SYGVKD. This CDR3 comprises 13 residues. Trimming cost V 7 bases and J 6 bases, with 12 bases left between them. CDR3 DNA sequence: TGTGCCATCACGGGGATATCGGCCGGGGAGCTGTTTTTT. It is translated as CAITGISAGELFF.

This clonotype was picked up many times. A much larger clone differs by one base, so this may be a read error. V is TRBV20-1 and J is TRBJ2-3, with a weak D call TRBD2 (6 bases). Deletions cut 3 bases from V and 6 bases from J, with 19 bases between. The CDR3 contains 15 residues. Germline lookup yields CDR1 DFQATT and CDR2 SNEGSKA (reference sequence). This chain's CDR3 is CSARREEVVSDTQYF. The CDR3 DNA follows: TGCAGTGCTAGGAGGGAGGAGGTGGTTTCGGATACGCAGTATTTT.